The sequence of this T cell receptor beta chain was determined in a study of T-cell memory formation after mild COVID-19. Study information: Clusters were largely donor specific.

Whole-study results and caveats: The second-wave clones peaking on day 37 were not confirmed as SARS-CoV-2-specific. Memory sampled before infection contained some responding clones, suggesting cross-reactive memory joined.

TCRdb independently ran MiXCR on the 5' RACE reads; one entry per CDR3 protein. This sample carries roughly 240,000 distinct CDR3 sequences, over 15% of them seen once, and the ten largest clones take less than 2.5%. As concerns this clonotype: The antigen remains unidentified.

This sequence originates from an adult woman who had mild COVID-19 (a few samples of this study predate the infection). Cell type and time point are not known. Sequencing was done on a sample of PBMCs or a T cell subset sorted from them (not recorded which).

The CDR3 DNA sequence: TGCGCCAGCAGTTACATACAGGGGGCCTACAATGAGCAGTTCTTC. Translated, it gives CASSYIQGAYNEQFF. This chain uses TRBV5-1 with TRBJ2-1; 8 bases map to TRBD1. CDR1 and CDR2 (germline): SGHRS, YFSETQ. After removal of 5 bases from V and 2 bases from J, the junction contained 6 bases not matched to a gene. The CDR3 runs 15 residues.